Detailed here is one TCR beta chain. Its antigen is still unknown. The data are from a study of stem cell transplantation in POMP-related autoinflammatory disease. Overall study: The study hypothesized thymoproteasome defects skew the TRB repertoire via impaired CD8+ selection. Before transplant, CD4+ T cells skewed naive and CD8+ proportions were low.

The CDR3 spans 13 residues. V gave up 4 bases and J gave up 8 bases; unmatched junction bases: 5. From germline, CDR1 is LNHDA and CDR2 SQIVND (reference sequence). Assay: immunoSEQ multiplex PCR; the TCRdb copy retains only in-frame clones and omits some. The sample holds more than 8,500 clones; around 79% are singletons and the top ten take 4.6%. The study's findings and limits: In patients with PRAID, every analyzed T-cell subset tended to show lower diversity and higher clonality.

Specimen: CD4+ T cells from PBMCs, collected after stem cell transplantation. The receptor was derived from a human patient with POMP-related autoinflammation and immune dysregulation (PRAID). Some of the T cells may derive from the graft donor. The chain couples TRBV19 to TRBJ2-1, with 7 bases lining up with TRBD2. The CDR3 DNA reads TGTGCCAGTAGTAGCGGGAGTAGGGATGAGCAGTTCTTC. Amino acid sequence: CASSSGSRDEQFF. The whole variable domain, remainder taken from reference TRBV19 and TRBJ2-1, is DGGITQSPKYLFRKEGQNVTLSCEQNLNHDAMYWYRQDPGQGLRLIYYSQIVNDFQKGDIAEGYSVSREKKESFPLTVTSAQKNPTAFYLCASSSGSRDEQFFGPGTRLTVL.